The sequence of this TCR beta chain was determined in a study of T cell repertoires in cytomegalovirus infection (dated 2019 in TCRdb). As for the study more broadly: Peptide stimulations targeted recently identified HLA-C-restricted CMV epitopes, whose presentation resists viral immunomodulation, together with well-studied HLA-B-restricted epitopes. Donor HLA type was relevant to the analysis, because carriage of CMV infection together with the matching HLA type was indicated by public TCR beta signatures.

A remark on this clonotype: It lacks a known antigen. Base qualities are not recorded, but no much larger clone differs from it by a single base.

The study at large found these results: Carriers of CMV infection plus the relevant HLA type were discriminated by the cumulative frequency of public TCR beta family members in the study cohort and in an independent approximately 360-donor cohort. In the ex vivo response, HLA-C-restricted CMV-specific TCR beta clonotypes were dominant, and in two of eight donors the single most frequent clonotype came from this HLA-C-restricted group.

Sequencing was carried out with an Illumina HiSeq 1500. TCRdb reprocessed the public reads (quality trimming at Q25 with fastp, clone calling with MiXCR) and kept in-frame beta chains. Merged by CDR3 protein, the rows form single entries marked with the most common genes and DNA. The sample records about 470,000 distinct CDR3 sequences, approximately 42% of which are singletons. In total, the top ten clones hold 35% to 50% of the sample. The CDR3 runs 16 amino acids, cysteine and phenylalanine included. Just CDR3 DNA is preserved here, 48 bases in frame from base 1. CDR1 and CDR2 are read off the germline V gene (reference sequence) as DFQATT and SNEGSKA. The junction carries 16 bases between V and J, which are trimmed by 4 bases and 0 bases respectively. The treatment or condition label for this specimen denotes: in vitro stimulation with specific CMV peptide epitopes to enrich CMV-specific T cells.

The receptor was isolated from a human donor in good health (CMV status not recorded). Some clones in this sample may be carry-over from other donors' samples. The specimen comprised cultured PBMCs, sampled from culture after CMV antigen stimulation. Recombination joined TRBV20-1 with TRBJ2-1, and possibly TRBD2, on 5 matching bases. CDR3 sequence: CSAKRLTGSSYNEQFF. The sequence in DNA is TGCAGTGCTAAAAGGTTAACGGGAAGCTCCTACAATGAGCAGTTCTTC.